A single TCR beta chain is shown here with its context. The data derive from a study of blood T cell repertoires in COVID-19. J lost 6 bases, V lost 4 bases, and 11 bases had no gene match. The CDR3 totals 16 residues. Germline CDR1 is SGHDT and CDR2 is YYEEEE. As handled by the study authors: Cell counts per sample came from amplifying reference gene primers. Assay: immunoSEQ multiplex PCR; the TCRdb copy retains only in-frame clones and omits some. That table furnishes V, J and clone size, whereas the DNA furnished D and trimming. Altogether over 100,000 clones are present, roughly 84% being singletons, with the ten largest covering around a quarter.

This TCR was recovered from a man between 60 and 75 years old with acute or convalescent COVID-19. The sample consisted of peripheral blood. The chain is built from TRBV5-6 and TRBJ2-2, with TRBD1 matching over 8 bases. In DNA form, the CDR3 reads TGTGCCAGCAGCATAACAGGGGGAGTTGTCCCCGGGGAGCTGTTTTTT. This translates into CASSITGGVVPGELFF.